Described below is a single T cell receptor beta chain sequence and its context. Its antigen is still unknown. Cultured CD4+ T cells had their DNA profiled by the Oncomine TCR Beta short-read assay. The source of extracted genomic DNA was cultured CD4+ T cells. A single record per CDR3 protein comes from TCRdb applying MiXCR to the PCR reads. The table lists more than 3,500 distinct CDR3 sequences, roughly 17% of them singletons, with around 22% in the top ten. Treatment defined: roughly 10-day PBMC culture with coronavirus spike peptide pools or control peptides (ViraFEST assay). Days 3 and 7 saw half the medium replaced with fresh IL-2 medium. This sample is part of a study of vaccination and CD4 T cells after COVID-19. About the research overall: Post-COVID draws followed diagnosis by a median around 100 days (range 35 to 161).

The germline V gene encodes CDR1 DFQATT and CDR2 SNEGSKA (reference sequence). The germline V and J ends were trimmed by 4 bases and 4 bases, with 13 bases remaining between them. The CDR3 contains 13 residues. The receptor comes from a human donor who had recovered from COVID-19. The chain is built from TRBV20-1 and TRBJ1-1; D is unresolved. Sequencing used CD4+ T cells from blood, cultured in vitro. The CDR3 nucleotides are TGCAGTGCTAAACAAAGATCGGGCACTGAAGCTTTCTTT. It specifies CSAKQRSGTEAFF.